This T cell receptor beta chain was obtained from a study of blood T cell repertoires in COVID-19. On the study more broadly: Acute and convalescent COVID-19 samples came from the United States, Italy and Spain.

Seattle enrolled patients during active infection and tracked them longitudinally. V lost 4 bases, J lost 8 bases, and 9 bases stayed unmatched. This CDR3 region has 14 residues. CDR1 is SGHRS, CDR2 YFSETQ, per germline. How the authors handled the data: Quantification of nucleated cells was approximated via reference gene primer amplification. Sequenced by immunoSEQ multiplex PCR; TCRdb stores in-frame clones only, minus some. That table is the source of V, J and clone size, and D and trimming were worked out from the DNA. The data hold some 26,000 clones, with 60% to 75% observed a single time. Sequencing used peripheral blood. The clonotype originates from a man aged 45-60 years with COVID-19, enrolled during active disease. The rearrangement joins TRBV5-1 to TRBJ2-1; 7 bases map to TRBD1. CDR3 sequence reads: CASSGGGQVHEQFF. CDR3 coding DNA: TGCGCCAGCAGCGGAGGCGGACAGGTCCATGAGCAGTTCTTC.